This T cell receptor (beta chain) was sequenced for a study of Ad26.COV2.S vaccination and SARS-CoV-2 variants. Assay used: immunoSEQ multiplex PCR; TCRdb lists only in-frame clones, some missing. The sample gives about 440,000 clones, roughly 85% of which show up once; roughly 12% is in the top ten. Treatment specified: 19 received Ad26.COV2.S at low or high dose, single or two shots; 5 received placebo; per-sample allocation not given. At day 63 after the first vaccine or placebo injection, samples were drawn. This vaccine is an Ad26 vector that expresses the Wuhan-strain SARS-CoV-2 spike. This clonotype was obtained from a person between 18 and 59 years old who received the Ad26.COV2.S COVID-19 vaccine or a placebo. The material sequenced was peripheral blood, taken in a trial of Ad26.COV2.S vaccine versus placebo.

The CDR3 reads CASSHTLIAGDTGELFF. The CDR3 DNA reads TGTGCCAGCAGCCATACCCTCATAGCGGGAGACACCGGGGAGCTGTTTTTT. J is TRBJ2-2 and V is TRBV6-2 or TRBV6-3; 9 bases map to TRBD2. V gave up 6 bases and J gave up 3 bases; unmatched junction bases: 11. Germline V gene sequence: CDR1 MNHEY, CDR2 SVGEGT. The CDR3 runs 17 residues.